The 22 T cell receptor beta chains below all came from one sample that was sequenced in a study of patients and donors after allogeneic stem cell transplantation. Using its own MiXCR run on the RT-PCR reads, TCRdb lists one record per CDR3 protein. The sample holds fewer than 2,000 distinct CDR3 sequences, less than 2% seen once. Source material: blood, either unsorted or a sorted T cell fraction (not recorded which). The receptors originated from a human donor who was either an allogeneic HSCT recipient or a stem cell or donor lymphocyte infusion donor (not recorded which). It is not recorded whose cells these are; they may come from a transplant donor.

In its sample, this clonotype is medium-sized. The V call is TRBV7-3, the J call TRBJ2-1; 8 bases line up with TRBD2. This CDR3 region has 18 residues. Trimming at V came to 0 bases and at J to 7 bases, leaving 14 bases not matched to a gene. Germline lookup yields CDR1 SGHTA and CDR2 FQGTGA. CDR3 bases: TGTGCCAGCAGCTTAACGCCAAGCGGGGGTTCAACGGGGAATGAGCAGTTCTTC. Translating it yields CASSLTPSGGSTGNEQFF.

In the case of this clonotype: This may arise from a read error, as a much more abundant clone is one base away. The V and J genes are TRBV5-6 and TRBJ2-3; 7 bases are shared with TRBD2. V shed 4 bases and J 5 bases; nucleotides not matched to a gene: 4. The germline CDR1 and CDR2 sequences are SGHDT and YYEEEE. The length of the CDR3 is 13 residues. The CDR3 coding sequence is TGTGCCAGCAGCGTGATAGCGGGAGATACGCAGTATTTT. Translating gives CASSVIAGDTQYF.

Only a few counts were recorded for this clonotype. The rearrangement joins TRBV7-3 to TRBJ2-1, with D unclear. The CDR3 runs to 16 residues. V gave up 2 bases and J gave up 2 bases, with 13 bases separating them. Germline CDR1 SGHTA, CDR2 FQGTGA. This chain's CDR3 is CASSLGQAFTYNEQFF. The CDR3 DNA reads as TGTGCCAGCAGCTTAGGGCAGGCGTTTACCTACAATGAGCAGTTCTTC.

The CDR3 coding sequence is TGTGCCAGCAGTCCTACAGGGTTAGCAAGAGGCTACACCTTC. This sequence encodes CASSPTGLARGYTF. V usage is TRBV12-3 or TRBV12-4 and J usage is TRBJ1-2; possible D gene TRBD1, 6 bases. The CDR3 loop spans 14 amino acids. The V gene lost 5 bases and the J gene lost 8 bases, with 18 bases spanning the gap.

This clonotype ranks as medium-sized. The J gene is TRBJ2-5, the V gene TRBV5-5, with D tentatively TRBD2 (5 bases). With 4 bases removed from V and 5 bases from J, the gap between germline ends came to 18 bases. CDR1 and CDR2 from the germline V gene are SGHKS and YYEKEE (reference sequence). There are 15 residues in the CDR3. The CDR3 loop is CASSTTTPGWETQYF. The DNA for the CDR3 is TGTGCCAGCAGCACGACTACCCCGGGTTGGGAGACCCAGTACTTC.

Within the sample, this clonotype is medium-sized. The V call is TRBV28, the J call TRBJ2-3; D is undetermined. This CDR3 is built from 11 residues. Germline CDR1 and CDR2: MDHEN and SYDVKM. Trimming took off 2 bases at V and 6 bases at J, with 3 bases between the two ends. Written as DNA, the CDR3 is TGTGCCAGCAGTTTAAAGGATACGCAGTATTTT. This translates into CASSLKDTQYF.

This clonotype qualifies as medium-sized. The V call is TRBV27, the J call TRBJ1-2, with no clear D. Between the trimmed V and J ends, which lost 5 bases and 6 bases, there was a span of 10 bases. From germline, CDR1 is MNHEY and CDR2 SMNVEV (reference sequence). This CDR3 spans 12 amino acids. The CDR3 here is CASSNGFHGYTF. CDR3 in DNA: TGTGCCAGCAGTAACGGGTTTCATGGCTACACCTTC.

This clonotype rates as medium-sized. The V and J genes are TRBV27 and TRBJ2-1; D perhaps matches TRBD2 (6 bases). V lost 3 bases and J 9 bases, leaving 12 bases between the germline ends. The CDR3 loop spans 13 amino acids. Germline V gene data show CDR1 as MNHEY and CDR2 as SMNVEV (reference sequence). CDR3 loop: CASSFLARGEQFF. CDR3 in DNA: TGTGCCAGCAGTTTCCTAGCGCGGGGTGAGCAGTTCTTC.

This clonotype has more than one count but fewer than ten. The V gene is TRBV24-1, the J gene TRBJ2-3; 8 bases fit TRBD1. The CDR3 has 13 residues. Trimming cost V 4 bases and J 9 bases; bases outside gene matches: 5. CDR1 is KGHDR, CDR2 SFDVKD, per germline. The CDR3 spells CATSDRQGLTQYF. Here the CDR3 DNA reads TGTGCCACCAGTGACCGACAGGGGTTGACGCAGTATTTT.

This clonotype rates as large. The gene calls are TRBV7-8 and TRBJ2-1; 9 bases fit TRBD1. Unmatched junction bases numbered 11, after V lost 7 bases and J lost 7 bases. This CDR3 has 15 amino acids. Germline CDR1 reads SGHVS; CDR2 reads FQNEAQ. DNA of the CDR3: TGTGCCAGCACGAGCCCGGACAGGGGAAAGAATGAGCAGTTCTTC. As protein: CASTSPDRGKNEQFF.

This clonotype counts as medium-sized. The CDR3: CASSAYNEQFF. In DNA form, the CDR3 reads TGTGCCAGCAGCGCGTACAATGAGCAGTTCTTC. This sequence joins TRBV7-2 and TRBJ2-1; D remains ambiguous. There are 11 residues in the CDR3. Germline lookup yields CDR1 SGHTA and CDR2 FQGNSA. Trimming took off 5 bases at V and 4 bases at J, with 3 bases between the two ends.

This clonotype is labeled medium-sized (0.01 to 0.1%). In DNA, the CDR3 is TGTGCCAGCAGCCAAGATCGCGGGGGCGATATAAATGAGCAGTTCTTC. Its protein product is CASSQDRGGDINEQFF. The J gene is TRBJ2-1, the V gene TRBV3-1, with D possibly matching TRBD2 (7 bases). CDR1 and CDR2 (germline): LGHDT, YNNKEL (reference sequence). The CDR3 contains 16 residues. The ends were cut back, 0 bases at V and 7 bases at J, with 16 bases in the middle.

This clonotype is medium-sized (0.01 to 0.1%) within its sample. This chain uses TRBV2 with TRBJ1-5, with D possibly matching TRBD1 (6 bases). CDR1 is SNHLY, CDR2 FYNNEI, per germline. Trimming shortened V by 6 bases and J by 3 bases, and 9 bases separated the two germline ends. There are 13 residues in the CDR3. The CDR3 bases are TGTGCCAGCAGAGGACAGCCCAATCAGCCCCAGCATTTT. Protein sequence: CASRGQPNQPQHF.

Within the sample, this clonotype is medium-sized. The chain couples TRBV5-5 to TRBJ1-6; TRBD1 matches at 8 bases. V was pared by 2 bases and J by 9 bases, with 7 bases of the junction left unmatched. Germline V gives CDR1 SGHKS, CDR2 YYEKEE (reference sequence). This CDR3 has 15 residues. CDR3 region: CASSFSDRGGSPLHF. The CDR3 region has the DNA TGTGCCAGCAGCTTCAGTGACAGGGGAGGTTCACCCCTCCACTTT.

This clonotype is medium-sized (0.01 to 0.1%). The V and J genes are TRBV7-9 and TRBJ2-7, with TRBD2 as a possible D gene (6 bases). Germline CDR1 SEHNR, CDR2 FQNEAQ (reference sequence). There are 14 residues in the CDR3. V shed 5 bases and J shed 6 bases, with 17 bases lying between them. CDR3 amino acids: CASSPRDWTFEQYV. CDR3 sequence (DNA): TGTGCCAGCAGCCCTCGGGACTGGACTTTCGAGCAGTACGTC.

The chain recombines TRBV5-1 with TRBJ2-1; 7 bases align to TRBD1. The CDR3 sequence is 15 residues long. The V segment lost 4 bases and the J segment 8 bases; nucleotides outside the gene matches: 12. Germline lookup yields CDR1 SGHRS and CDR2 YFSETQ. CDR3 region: CASSPSPHGTDEQFF. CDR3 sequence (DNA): TGCGCCAGCAGCCCCTCCCCCCACGGGACAGATGAGCAGTTCTTC.

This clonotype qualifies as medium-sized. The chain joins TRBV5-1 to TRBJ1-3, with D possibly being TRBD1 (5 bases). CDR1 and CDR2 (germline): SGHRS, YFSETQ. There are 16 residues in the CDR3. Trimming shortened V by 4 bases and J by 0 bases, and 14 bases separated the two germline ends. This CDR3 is CASSRDRESSGNTIYF. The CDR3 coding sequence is TGCGCCAGCAGCCGGGACCGAGAGAGCTCTGGAAACACCATATATTTT.

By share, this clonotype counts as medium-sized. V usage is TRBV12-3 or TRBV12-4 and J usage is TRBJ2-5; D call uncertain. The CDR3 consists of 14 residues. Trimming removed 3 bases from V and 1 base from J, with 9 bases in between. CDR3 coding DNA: TGTGCCAGCAGTTTTATGAGATCCCAAGAGACCCAGTACTTC. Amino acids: CASSFMRSQETQYF.

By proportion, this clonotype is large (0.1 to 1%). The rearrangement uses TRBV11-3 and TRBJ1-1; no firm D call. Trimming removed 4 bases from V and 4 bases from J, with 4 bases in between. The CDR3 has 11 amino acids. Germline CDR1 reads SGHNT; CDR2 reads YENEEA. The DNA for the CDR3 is TGTGCCAGCAGCTCGGGCACTGAAGCTTTCTTT. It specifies CASSSGTEAFF. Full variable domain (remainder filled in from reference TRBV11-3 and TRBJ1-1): EAGVVQSPRYKIIEKKQPVAFWCNPISGHNTLYWYLQNLGQGPELLIRYENEEAVDDSQLPKDRFSAERLKGVDSTLKIQPAELGDSAVYLCASSSGTEAFFGQGTRLTVV.

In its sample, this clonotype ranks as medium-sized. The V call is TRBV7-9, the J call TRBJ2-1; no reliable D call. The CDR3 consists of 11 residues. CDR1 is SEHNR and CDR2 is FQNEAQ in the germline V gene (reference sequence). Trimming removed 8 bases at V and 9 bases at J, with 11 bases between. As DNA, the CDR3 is TGTGCCAGCCGAAGGGAAGGTGAGCAGTTCTTC. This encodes CASRREGEQFF.

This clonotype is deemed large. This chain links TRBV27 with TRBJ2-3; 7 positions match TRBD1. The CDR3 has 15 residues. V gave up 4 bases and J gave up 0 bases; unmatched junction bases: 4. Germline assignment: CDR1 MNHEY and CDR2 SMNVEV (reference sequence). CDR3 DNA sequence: TGTGCCAGCAGTTCGGGACAGACTAGCACAGATACGCAGTATTTT. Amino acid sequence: CASSSGQTSTDTQYF.

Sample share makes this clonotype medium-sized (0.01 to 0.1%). CDR3 sequence: CASSFQGGQETQYF. CDR3 nucleotide sequence: TGTGCCAGCAGCTTTCAAGGGGGCCAAGAGACCCAGTACTTC. The rearrangement links TRBV7-2 to TRBJ2-5; possibly TRBD1 for D (6 bases). From germline, CDR1 is SGHTA and CDR2 FQGNSA. Trimming took off 3 bases at V and 1 base at J, with 9 bases between the two ends. The CDR3 extends over 14 amino acids. The full variable domain, rest sourced from reference TRBV7-2 and TRBJ2-5, is GAGVSQSPSNKVTEKGKDVELRCDPISGHTALYWYRQSLGQGLEFLIYFQGNSAPDKSGLPSDRFSAERTGGSVSTLTIQRTQQEDSAVYLCASSFQGGQETQYFGPGTRLLVL.